A selection of T cell receptor beta chains follows, all from one sample in a study of beta chain features in type 1 diabetes. Repertoires were generated with immunoSEQ multiplex PCR, while TCRdb's copy carries only in-frame clones and drops some. The profile shows roughly 310,000 clones, roughly 11% of them singletons. The sequencing input was naive CD4+ T cells from blood. Every receptor here comes from a young woman in good health. The conserved cysteine and the conserved F or W are not part of the CDR3 here. Clone size is shown for a subset of rows, as once, few, many or a class of expanded clone.

size	J	V	CDR3
NA	TRBJ2-7	TRBV28	ASTVYRGYEQY
NA	TRBJ2-3	TRBV4-2	ASSQGAGETDTQY
NA	TRBJ2-6	TRBV5-4	ASSLGIAGAGANVLT
NA	TRBJ2-7	TRBV28	ASSYADAGQTYEQY
NA	TRBJ2-7	TRBV28	ASSSISGWEVYEQY
few	TRBJ2-3	TRBV6-6	ASSYRRGMTDTQY
few	TRBJ2-5	TRBV19	ASSIVWDTGGTQY
NA	TRBJ2-5	TRBV7-6	ASSLEGQGGWETQY
NA	TRBJ2-3	TRBV5-6	ASSSMGQGRLGDTQY
few	TRBJ2-1	TRBV19	ASSIGWGSSSSYNEQF
NA	TRBJ2-3	TRBV9	ASSPRGAPPTDTQY
few	TRBJ1-1	TRBV30	ACSGEGPEAF
few	TRBJ2-1	TRBV4-3	ASSQVLPNEQF
few	TRBJ2-6	TRBV28	ASSGQGSGANVLT
NA	TRBJ1-1	TRBV7-9	ASSLKGANTEAF
NA	TRBJ1-1	TRBV7-2	ASTRQATEAF
NA	TRBJ2-2	TRBV5-6	ASSRGQNTGELF
NA	TRBJ2-5	TRBV15	ATRGPGRGKTQY
NA	TRBJ2-3	TRBV6-5	ASRRDLTDTQY
NA	TRBJ2-7	TRBV30	AWSLGGGQY
few	TRBJ1-3	TRBV9	ASSGGPGNTIY
NA	TRBJ2-3	TRBV18	ASQRTVTDTQY
few	TRBJ2-7	TRBV29-1	SVDAGGAGTEQY
NA	TRBJ2-5	TRBV5-4	ASSLSGDETQY
NA	TRBJ2-7	TRBV30	AWRQAPTTNEQY
NA	TRBJ2-7	TRBV7-8	ASSPRTGGGDEQY